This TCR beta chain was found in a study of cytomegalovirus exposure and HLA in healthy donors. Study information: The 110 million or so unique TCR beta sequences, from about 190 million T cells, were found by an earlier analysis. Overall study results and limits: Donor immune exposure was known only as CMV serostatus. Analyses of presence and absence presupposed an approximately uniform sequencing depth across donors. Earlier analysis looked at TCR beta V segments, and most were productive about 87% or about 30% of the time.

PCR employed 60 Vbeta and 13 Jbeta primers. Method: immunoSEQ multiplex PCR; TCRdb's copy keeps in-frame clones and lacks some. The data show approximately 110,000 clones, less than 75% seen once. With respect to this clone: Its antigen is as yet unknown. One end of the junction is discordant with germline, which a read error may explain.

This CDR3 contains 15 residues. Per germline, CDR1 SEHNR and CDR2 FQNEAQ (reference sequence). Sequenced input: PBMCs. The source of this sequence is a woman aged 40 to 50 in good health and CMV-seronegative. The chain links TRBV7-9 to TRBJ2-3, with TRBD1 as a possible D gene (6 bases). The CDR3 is CSSSLGQGSADTQYF. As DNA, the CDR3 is TGTTCCAGCAGCTTAGGGCAGGGGAGCGCAGATACGCAGTATTTT.